This T cell receptor (beta chain) was recorded in a study of cytomegalovirus exposure and HLA in healthy donors. At the level of the study: Earlier work reported 117 million unique TCR beta sequences from 150 million to 200 million T cells.

CDR1 and CDR2 (germline): MDHEN, SYDVKM. The CDR3 sequence is 13 residues long. J gave up 6 bases and V 8 bases, and 9 bases lay outside the gene matches. For this clone: The antigen remains undetermined.

The PCR employed 60 Vbeta primers together with 13 Jbeta primers. Profiled with immunoSEQ multiplex PCR; TCRdb holds only in-frame clones, not every one. The data show 140,000 or so clones, with around 75% seen just once and over 1% held by the top ten. Regarding the study as a whole: Earlier analysis found most TCR beta V segments productive about 87% or about 30% of the time. Certain indistinguishable V segments, among them TRBV6-2 and TRBV6-3, were excluded. The number of N-insertions in an Asian-associated ancestry cluster was reportedly below the 666-donor mean in a later analysis.

The clonotype was recovered from a female donor in good health and CMV-seronegative. Specimen: PBMCs. The gene calls are TRBV28 and TRBJ1-1; 7 nucleotides line up with TRBD1. In DNA, the CDR3 is TGTGCCAGCCCCACCGACAGGGTCCCTGAAGCTTTCTTT. This translates into CASPTDRVPEAFF. The variable domain in full, completed from reference TRBV28 and TRBJ1-1, reads DVKVTQSSRYLVKRTGEKVFLECVQDMDHENMFWYRQDPGLGLRLIYFSYDVKMKEKGDIPEGYSVSREKKERFSLILESASTNQTSMYLCASPTDRVPEAFFGQGTRLTVV.